The table lists the clone carrying this T cell receptor (beta chain) with a few counts. This entry is derived from a study of blood T cells in healthy people across ages. The study isolated at least 7 million PBMCs from each sample. The CDR3 is 13 residues long. Germline V gene lookup returns CDR1 SQVTM and CDR2 ANQGSEA. Trimming took off 4 bases at V and 8 bases at J, with 12 bases between the two ends. Together with a sample-barcoded 5' primer, a J-beta primer mix was included in a second PCR lasting roughly 6 to 12 cycles. TCRdb ran MiXCR on the 5' RACE reads and lists one entry per CDR3 protein. The sample has 1.5 million to 2 million distinct CDR3 sequences, about 31% seen once; the top ten hold approximately 10%.

This sequence originates from a woman between 25 and 40 years old in good health. This sequence joins TRBV29-1 and TRBJ1-6; D remains unclear. Sample: blood. CDR3 nucleotide sequence: TGCAGCGTTGCCCCGACCGGTGATTCACCCCTCCACTTT. Protein product: CSVAPTGDSPLHF.